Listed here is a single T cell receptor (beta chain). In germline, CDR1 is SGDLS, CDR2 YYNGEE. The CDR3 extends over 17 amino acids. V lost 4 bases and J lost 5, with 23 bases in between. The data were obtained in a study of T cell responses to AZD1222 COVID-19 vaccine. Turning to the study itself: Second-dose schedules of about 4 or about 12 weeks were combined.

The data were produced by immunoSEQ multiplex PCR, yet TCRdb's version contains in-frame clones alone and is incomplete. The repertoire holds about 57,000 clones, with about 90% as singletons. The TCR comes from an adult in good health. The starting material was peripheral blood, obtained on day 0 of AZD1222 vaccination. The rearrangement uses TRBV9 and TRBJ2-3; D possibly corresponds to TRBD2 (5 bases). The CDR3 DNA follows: TGTGCCAGCAGCCCTCTCGACGGATCCAGCGGAAGAGATACGCAGTATTTT. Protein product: CASSPLDGSSGRDTQYF.